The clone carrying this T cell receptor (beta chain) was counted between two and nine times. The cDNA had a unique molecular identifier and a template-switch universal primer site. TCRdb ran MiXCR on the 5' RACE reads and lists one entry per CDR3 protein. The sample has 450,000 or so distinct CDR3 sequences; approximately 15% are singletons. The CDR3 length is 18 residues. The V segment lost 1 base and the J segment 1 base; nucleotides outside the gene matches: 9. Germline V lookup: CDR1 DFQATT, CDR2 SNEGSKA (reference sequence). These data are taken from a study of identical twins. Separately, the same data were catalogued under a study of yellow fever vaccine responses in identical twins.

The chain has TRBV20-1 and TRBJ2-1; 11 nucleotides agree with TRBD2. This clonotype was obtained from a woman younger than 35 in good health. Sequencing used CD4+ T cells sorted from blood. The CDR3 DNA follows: TGCAGTGCTAGAGGCTTTAGCGGGAGGGACAAATCCTACAATGAGCAGTTCTTC. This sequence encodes CSARGFSGRDKSYNEQFF.